This TCR beta chain was recovered during a study of shared clonotypes between healthy human individuals (dated by TCRdb to 2020 to 2021). Study-level background: The cohort included a few men and a couple of women between 18 and 49 years of age. Per donor, three plates each were used for CD4 naive and CD4 memory, two for CD8 naive, and one for CD8 memory. Blood TCR repertoires of four to six healthy adults were deeply sequenced to estimate repertoire size and the extent of clonotype sharing between individuals. To increase sequencing depth and limit assay-specific biases, different laboratories used diverse techniques to prepare libraries and sequence TCR repertoires. Per donor, leukapheresis produced somewhere between about 0.9 and 10 billion PBMCs.

Using the deep immunoSEQ assay, TCR CDR3 regions were amplified from genomic DNA by multiplex PCR. Genomic DNA extracted from each cell subset was distributed evenly over all wells of several immunoSEQ 96-well plates, and each plate served as one replicate. For sorted subsets, around 0.2 ug genomic DNA, equal to about 30,000 T cell genomes, was loaded into each replicate PCR. Purified libraries were measured with a Qubit 3.0 fluorometer, size-checked on a Bioanalyzer 2100, and measured again with the KAPA Library Quantification kit. Every immunoSEQ 96-well plate was sequenced on a dedicated single-read 150-cycle Illumina NextSeq 550 flow cell. The study's processing was this. Because the immunoSEQ output included only junctional sequences and no quality scores, the filtering could not be the same as the filtering used for full-length reads. To assign V/J genes and CDR3, sequences were annotated using PyIR, a Python wrapper for IgBLAST v1.9, with IMGT germline references. Reads were removed for weak V/J assignments (E-value above 1e-6), missing CDR3, stop codons, out-of-frame junctions, or ambiguous translated residues. V3J clonotypes were defined as sequences sharing an identical inferred V gene, J gene, and CDR3 amino acid sequence. Percentage overlap between repertoires was calculated by dividing the number of shared unique clonotypes by the size of the smaller repertoire. RTK rarefaction, the Chao1 estimator, and Recon v2.1 estimates of unobserved clonotypes were used to assess repertoire richness. OLGA was used to compute generation probabilities for all TCRbeta clonotypes that the gDNA method yielded from several donors. In TCRdb, the immuneACCESS table is reduced to in-frame sequences with V and J assigned. These tables do not hold every clone; where another copy was compared, an unresolved V gene accounts for under half, and the others remain unexplained. That table supplies the V and J calls and clone size; D and trimming were determined from the DNA. For this sample there are some 800,000 clones; 80% to 95% appear just once. The ten most abundant clones make up around 24% of the sample.

According to the germline V gene (reference sequence), CDR1 reads MNHEY and CDR2 reads SMNVEV. The CDR3 runs 14 residues from the cysteine to the phenylalanine. CDR3 DNA is the only sequence kept; it has 42 bases, read in frame from the first base. Trimming at the junction amounts to 5 bases on V and 1 base on J, and the germline ends lie 11 bases apart. About this clone itself: Its recognized antigen is unknown. Per-base quality was not reported, and no clone a single base away is much larger than it.

Summary of the overall study and its limitations: The small number of donors limited the genetic and exposure-history diversity represented. Based on pairwise subsampling, the degree of clonotype sharing among donors was expected to be affected by sequencing depth. Estimated clonotype richness was generally larger for naive than for memory subsets. Higher generation probabilities were observed for clonotypes shared by all four sorted-subset donors than for non-shared clonotypes. Sampling was restricted to blood, and TCR repertoires in tissues likely differ from the TCR repertoires found in blood. About 5% of naive CD4, 3.5% of naive CD8, 2% to 2.5% of memory CD4, and over 0.35% of memory CD8 clonotypes were shared across several donors. Incomplete sequencing was indicated by rarefaction of sorted-subset datasets, despite the large sequencing depth.

For the CD8 naive samples, CD45RO-negative cells were positively selected for CCR7, yielding a CD45RA+CCR7+ population from which TemRA cells were excluded. Donors were healthy HIV-negative adults with no recently reported acute infections or vaccinations. Only Caucasian adults living in Nashville, Tennessee, USA were represented among the donors. After blood collection by leukapheresis, PBMCs were isolated using Ficoll-Histopaque density gradient centrifugation and then cryopreserved in the vapor phase of liquid nitrogen. Analytical flow cytometry was used to check the purity and quantity of every magnetically sorted T cell population. Genomic DNA was isolated from each sorted fraction and quantified by UV absorbance on a Nanodrop 2000c.

The clonotype originates from a man aged 30 to 45 in good health. The chain joins TRBV27 to TRBJ1-1; the D gene is possibly TRBD1, with 6 bases matching. Input material: naive CD8+ T cells sorted from blood. This sample's cell subset or site label indicates: CD45RA+CCR7+. The bases are TGTGCCAGCAGTACCTGGGGGGCGAACACTGAAGCTTTCTTT. Translated, this gives CASSTWGANTEAFF.